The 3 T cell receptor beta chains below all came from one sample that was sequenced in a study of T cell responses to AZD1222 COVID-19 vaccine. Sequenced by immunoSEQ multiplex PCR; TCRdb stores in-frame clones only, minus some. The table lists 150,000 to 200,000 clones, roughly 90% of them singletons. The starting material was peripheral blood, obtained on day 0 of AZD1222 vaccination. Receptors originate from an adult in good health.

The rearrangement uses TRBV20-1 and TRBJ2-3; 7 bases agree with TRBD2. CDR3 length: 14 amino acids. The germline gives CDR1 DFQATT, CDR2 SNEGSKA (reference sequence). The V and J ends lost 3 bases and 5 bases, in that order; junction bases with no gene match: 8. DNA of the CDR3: TGCAGTGCTAGTGCGGGGGTCCGGGGAGATACGCAGTATTTT. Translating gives CSASAGVRGDTQYF.

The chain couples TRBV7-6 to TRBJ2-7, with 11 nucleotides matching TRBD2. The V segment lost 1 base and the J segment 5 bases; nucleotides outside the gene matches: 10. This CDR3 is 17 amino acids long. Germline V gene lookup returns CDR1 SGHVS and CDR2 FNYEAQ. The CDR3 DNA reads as TGTGCCAGCAGCTTAGGACTAGCGGGATTGGGGGGGGACGAGCAGTACTTC. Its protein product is CASSLGLAGLGGDEQYF.

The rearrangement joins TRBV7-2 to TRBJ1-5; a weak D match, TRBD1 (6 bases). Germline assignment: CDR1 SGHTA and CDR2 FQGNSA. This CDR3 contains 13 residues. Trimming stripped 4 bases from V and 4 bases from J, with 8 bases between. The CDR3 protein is CASSWTENQPQHF. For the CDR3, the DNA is TGTGCCAGCAGCTGGACAGAGAATCAGCCCCAGCATTTT.